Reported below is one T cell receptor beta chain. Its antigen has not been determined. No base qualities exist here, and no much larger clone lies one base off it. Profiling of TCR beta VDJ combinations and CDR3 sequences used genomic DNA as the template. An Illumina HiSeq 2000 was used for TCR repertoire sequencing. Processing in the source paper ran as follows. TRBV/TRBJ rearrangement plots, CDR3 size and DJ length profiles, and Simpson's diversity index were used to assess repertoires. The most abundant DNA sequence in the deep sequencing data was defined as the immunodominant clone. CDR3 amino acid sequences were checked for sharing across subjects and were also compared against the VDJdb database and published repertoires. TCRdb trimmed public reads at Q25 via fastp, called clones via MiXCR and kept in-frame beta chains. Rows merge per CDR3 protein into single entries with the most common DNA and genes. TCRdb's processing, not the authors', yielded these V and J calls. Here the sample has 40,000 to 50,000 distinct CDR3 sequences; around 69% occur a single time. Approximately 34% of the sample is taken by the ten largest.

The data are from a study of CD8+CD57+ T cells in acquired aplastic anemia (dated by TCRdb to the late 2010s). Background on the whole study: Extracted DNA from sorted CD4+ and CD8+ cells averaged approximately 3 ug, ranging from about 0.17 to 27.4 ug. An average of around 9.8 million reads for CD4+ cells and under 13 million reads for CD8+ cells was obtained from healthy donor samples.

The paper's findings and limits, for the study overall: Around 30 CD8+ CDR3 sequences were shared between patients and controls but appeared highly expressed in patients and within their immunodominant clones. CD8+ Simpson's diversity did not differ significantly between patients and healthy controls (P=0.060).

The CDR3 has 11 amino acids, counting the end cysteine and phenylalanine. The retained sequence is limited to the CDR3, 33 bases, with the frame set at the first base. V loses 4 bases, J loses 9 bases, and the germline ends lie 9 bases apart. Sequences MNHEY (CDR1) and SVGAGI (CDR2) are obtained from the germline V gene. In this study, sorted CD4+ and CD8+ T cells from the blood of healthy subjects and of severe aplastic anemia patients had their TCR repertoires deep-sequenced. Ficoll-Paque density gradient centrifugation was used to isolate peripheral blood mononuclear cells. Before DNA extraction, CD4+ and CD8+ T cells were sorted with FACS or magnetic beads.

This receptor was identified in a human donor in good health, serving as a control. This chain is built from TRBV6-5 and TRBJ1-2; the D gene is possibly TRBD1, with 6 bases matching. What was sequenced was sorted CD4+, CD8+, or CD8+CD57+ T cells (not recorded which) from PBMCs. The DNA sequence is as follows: TGTGCCAGCAGTTTAGGGGGGAGCTACACCTTC. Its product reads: CASSLGGSYTF.